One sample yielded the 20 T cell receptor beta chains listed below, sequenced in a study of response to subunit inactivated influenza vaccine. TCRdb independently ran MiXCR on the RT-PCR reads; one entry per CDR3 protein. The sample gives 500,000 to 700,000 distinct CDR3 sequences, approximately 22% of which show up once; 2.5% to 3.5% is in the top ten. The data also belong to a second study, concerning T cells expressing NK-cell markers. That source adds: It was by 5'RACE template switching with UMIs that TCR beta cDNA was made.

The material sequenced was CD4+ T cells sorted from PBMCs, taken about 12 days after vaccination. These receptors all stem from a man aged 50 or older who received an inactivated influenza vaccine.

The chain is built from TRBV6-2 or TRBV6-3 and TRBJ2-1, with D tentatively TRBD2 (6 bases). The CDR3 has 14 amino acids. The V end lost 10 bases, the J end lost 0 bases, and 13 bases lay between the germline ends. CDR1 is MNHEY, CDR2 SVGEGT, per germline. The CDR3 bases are TGTGCCACTTCGGGGGTAAGCTCCTACAATGAGCAGTTCTTC. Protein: CATSGVSSYNEQFF.

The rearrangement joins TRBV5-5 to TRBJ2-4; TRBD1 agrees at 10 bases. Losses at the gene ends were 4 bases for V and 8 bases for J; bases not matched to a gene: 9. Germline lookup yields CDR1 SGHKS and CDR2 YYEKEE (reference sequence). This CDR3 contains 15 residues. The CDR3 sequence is CASSTSGTGVYIQYF. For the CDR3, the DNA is TGTGCCAGCAGCACTTCCGGGACAGGGGTATACATTCAGTACTTC.

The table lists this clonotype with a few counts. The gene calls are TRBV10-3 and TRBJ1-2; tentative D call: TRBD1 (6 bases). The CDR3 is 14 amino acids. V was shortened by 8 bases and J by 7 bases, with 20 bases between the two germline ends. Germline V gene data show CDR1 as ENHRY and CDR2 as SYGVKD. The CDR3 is CAIVSEQGFLGYTF. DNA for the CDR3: TGTGCCATCGTCTCAGAACAGGGCTTTCTTGGCTACACCTTC.

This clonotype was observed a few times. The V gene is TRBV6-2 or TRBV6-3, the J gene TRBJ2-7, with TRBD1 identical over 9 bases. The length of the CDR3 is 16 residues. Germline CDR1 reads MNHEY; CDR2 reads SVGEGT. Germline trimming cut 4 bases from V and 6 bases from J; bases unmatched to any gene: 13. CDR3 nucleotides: TGTGCCAGCAGTTCCGCCCCGGGACAGGGAAACCGCGAGCAGTACTTC. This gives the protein CASSSAPGQGNREQYF.

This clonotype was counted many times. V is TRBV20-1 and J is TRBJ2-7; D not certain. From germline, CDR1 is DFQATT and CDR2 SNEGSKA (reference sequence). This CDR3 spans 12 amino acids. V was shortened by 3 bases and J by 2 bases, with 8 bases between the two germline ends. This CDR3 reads CSASPRTYEQYF. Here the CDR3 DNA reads TGCAGTGCTAGTCCCAGGACCTACGAGCAGTACTTC.

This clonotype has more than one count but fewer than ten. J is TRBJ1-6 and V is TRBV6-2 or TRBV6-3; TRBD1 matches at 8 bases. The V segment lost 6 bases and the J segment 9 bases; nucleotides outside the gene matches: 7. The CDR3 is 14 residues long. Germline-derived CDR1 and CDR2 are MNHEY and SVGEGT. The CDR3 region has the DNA TGTGCCAGCAGCACCGGGACAGGCGGTTCACCCCTCCACTTT. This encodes CASSTGTGGSPLHF.

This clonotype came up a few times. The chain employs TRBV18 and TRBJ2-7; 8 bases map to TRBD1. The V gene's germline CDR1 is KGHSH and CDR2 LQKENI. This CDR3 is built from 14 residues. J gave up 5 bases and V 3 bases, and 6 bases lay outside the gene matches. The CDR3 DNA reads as TGTGCCAGCTCACCTCGGACAGGGTCCAACGAGCAGTACTTC. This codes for CASSPRTGSNEQYF.

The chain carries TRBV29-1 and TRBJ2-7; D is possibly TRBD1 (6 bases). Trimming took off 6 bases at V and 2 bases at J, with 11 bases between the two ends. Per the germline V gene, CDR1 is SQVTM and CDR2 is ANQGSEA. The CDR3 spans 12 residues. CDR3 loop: CSVRGLAYEQYF. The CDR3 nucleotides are TGCAGCGTCAGGGGTTTGGCCTACGAGCAGTACTTC.

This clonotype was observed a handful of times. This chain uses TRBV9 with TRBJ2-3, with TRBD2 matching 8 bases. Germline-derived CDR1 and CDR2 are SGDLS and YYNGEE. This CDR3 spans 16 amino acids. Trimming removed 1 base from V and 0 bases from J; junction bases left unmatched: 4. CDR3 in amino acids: CASSVLAGSSTDTQYF. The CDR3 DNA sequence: TGTGCCAGCAGCGTACTAGCGGGTTCTAGCACAGATACGCAGTATTTT.

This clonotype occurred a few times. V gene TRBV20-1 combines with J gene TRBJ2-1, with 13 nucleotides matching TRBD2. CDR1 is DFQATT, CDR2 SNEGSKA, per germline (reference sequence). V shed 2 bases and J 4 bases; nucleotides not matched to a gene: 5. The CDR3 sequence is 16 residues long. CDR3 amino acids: CSARRLAGGTYNEQFF. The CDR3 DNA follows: TGCAGTGCTAGAAGACTAGCGGGAGGCACATACAATGAGCAGTTCTTC.

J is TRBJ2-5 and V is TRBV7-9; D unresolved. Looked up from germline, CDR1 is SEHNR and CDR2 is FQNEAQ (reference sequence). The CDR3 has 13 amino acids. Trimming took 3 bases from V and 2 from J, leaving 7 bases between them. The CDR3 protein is CASSFQVQETQYF. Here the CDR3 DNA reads TGTGCCAGCAGCTTCCAGGTTCAAGAGACCCAGTACTTC.

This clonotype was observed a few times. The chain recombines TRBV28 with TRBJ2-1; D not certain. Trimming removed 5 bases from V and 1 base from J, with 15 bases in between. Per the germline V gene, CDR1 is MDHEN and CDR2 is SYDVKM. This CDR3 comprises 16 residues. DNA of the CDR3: TGTGCCAGCAGTCCATCCGCCGGAGATTCCTACAATGAGCAGTTCTTC. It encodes CASSPSAGDSYNEQFF.

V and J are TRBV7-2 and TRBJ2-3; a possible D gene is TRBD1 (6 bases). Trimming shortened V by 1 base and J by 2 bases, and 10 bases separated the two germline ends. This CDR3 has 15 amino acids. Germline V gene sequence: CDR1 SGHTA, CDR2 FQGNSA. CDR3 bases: TGTGCCAGCAGCTTAGGGCGGACAGCCACAGATACGCAGTATTTT. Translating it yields CASSLGRTATDTQYF.

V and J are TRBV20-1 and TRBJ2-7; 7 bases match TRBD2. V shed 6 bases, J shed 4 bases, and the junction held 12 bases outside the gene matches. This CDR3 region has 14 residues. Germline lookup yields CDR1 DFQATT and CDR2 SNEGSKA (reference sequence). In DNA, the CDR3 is TGCAGTGCCCGCTTGCTGAGGGAGGGGTACGAGCAGTACTTC. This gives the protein CSARLLREGYEQYF.

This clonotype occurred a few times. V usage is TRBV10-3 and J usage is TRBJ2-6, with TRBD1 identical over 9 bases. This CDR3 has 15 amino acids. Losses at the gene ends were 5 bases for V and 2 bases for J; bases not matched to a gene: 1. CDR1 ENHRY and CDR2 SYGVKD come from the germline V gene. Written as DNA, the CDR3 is TGTGCCATCAGTCGACAGGGGGCTGGGGCCAACGTCCTGACTTTC. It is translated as CAISRQGAGANVLTF.

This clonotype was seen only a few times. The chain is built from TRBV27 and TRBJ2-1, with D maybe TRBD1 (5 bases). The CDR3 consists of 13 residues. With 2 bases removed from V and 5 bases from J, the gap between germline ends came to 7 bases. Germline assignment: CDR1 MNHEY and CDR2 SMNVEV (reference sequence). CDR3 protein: CASSLGADNEQFF. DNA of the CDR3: TGTGCCAGCAGTTTAGGGGCAGACAATGAGCAGTTCTTC.

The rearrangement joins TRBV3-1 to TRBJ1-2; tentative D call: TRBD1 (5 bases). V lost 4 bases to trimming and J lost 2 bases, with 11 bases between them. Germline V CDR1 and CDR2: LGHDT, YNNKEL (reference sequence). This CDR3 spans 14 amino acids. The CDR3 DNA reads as TGTGCCAGCAGCCTAAGGACACTAAACTATGGCTACACCTTC. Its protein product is CASSLRTLNYGYTF.

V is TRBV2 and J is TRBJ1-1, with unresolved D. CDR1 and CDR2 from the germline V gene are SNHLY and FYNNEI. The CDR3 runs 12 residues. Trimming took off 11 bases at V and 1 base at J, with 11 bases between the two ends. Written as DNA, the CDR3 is TGTGCCGGAGGGCAACAGAACACTGAAGCTTTCTTT. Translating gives CAGGQQNTEAFF.

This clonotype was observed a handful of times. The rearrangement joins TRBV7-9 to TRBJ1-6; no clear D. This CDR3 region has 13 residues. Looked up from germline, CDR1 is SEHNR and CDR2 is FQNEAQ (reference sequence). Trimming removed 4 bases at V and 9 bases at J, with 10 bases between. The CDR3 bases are TGTGCCAGCAGCTCCTTCATTGGTTCACCCCTCCACTTT. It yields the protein CASSSFIGSPLHF.

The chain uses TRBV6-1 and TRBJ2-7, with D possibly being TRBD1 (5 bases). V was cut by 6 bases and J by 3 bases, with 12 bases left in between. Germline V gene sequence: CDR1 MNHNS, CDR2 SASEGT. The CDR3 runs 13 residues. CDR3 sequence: CASSRAAVYEQYF. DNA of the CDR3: TGTGCCAGCAGCAGGGCCGCCGTCTACGAGCAGTACTTC.